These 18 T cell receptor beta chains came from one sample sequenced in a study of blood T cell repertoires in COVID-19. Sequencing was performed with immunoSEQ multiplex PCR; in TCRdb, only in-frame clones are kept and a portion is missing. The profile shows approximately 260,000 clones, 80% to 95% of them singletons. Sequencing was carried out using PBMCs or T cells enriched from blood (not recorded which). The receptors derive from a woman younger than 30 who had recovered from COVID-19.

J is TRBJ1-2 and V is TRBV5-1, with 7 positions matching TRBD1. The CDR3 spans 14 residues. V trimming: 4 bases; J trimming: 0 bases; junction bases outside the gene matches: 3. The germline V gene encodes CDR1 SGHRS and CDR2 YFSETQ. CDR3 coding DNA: TGCGCCAGCAGCCAGGGACAGACTAACTATGGCTACACCTTC. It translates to CASSQGQTNYGYTF.

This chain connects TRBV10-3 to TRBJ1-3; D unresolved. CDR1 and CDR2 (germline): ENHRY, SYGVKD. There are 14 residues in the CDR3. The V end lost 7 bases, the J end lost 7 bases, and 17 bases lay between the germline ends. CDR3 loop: CAITLPGSPNTIYF. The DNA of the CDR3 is TGTGCCATCACCCTCCCCGGGAGTCCCAACACCATATATTTT.

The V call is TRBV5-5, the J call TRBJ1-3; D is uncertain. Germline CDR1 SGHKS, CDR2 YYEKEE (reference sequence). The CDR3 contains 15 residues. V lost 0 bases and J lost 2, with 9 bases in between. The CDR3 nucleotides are TGTGCCAGCAGCTTGGGAAGAGAGGCTGGAAACACCATATATTTT. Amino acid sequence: CASSLGREAGNTIYF.

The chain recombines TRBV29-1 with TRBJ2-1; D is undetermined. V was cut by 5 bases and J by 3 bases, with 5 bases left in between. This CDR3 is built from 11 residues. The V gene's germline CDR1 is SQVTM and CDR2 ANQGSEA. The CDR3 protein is CSVRNYNEQFF. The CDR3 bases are TGCAGCGTTCGTAACTACAATGAGCAGTTCTTC.

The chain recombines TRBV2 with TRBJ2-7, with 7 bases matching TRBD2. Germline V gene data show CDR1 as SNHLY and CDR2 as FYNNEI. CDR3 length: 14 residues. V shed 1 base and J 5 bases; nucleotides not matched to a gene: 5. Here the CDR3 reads CASSEGGGVHEQYF. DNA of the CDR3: TGTGCCAGCAGTGAAGGGGGAGGGGTCCACGAGCAGTACTTC.

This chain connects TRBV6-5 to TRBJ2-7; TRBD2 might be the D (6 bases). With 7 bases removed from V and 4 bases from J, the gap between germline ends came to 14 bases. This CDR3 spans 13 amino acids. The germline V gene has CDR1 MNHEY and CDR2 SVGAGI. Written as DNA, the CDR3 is TGTGCCAGCAAACCGAGCGGGTCGTACGAGCAGTACTTC. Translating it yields CASKPSGSYEQYF.

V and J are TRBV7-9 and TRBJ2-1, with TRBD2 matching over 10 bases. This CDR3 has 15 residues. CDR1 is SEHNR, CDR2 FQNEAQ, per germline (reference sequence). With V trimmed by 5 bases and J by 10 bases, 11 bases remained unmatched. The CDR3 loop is CASSPRLAGAREQFF. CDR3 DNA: TGTGCCAGCAGCCCCCGGCTAGCGGGGGCAAGGGAGCAGTTCTTC. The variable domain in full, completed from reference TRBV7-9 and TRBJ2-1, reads DTGVSQNPRHKITKRGQNVTFRCDPISEHNRLYWYRQTLGQGPEFLTYFQNEAQLEKSRLLSDRFSAERPKGSFSTLEIQRTEQGDSAMYLCASSPRLAGAREQFFGPGTRLTVL.

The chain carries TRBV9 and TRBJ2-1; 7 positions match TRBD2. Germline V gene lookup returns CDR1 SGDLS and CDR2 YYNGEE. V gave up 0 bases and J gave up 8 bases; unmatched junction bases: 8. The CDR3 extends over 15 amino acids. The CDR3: CASSVGGRVGDEQFF. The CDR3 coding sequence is TGTGCCAGCAGCGTAGGTGGGAGGGTAGGCGATGAGCAGTTCTTC.

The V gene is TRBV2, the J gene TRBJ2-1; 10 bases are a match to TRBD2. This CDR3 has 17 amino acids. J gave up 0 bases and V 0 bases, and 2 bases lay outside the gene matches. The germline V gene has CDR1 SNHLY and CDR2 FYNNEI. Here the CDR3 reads CASSEAGLAASYNEQFF. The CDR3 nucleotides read TGTGCCAGCAGTGAAGCAGGACTAGCGGCCTCCTACAATGAGCAGTTCTTC.

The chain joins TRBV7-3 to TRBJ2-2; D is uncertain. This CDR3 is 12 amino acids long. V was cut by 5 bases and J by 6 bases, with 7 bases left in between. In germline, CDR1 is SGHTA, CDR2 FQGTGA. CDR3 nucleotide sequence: TGTGCCAGCAGCACCGGGTCCGGGGAGCTGTTTTTT. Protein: CASSTGSGELFF. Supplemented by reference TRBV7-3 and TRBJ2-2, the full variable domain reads GAGVSQTPSNKVTEKGKYVELRCDPISGHTALYWYRQSLGQGPEFLIYFQGTGAADDSGLPNDRFFAVRPEGSVSTLKIQRTERGDSAVYLCASSTGSGELFFGEGSRLTVL.

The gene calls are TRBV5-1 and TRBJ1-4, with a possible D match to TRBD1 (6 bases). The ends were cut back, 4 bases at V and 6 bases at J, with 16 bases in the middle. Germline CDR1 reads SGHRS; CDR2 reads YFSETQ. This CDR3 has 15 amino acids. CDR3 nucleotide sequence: TGCGCCAGCAGCCCCGGACAGAAAAGTTATGAAAAACTGTTTTTT. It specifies CASSPGQKSYEKLFF.

CDR3 region: CASSLGRAGNTIYF. The CDR3 nucleotides are TGTGCCAGCAGCTTGGGCAGGGCTGGAAACACCATATATTTT. The chain links TRBV5-5 to TRBJ1-3, with a weak D call TRBD1 (5 bases). The germline V gene has CDR1 SGHKS and CDR2 YYEKEE (reference sequence). This CDR3 contains 14 residues. V was clipped by 0 bases and J by 2 bases, with 6 bases between them.

The CDR3 sequence: CASSQDIGQGDGYTF. The CDR3 nucleotides read TGTGCCAGCAGCCAAGACATCGGACAGGGGGATGGCTACACCTTC. The chain joins TRBV3-1 (or the pseudogene TRBV3-2) to TRBJ1-2, with 10 bases matching TRBD1. The V gene's germline CDR1 is LGHDT and CDR2 YNNKEL (reference sequence). V lost 0 bases to trimming and J lost 6 bases; unmatched junction nucleotides: 4. CDR3 length: 15 amino acids.

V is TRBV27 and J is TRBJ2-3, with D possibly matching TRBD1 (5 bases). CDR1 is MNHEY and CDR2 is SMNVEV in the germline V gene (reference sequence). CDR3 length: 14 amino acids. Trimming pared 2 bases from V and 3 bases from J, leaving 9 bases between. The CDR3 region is CASSLDRTTDTQYF. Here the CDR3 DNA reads TGTGCCAGCAGTTTAGACAGAACGACAGATACGCAGTATTTT.

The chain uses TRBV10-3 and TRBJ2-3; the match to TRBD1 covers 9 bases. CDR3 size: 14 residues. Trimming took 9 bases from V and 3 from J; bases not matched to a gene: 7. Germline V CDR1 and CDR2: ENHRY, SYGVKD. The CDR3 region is CAIAADRGTDTQYF. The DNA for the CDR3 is TGTGCCATTGCAGCGGACAGGGGAACAGATACGCAGTATTTT.

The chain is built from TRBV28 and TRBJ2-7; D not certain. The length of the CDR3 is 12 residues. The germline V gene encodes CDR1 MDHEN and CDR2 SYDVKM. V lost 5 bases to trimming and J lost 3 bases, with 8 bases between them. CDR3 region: CASSRTRYEQYF. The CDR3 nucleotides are TGTGCCAGCAGTCGAACGCGCTACGAGCAGTACTTC. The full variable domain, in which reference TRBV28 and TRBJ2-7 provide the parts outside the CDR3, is DVKVTQSSRYLVKRTGEKVFLECVQDMDHENMFWYRQDPGLGLRLIYFSYDVKMKEKGDIPEGYSVSREKKERFSLILESASTNQTSMYLCASSRTRYEQYFGPGTRLTVT.

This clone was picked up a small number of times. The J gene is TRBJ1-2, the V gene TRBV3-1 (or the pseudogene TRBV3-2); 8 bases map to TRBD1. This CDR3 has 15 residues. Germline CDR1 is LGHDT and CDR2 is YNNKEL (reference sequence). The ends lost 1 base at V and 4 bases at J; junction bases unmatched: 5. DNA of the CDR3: TGTGCCAGCAGCCAAGGACAGGGGCGCCCCTATGGCTACACCTTC. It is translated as CASSQGQGRPYGYTF.

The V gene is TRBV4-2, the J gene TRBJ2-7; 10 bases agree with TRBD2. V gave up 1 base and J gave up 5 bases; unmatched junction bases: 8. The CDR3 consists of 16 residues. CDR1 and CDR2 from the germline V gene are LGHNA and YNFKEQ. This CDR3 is CASSQALTSGVNEQYF. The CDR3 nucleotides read TGTGCCAGCAGCCAAGCTCTCACTAGCGGGGTGAACGAGCAGTACTTC.